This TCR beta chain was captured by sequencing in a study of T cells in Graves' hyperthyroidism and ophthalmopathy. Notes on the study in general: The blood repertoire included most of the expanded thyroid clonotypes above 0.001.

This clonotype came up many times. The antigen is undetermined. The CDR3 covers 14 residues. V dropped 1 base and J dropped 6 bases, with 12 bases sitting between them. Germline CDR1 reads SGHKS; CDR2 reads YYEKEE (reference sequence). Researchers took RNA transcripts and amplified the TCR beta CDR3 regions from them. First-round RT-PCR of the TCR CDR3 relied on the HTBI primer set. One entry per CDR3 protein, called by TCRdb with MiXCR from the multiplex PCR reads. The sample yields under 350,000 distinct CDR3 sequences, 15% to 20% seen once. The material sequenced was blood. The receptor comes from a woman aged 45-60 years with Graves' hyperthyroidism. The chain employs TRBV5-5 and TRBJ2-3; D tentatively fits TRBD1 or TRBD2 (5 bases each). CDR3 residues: CASSLNVGDDTQYF. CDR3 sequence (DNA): TGTGCCAGCAGCTTGAACGTAGGGGACGATACGCAGTATTTT. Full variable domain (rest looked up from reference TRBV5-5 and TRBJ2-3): DAGVTQSPTHLIKTRGQQVTLRCSPISGHKSVSWYQQVLGQGPQFIFQYYEKEERGRGNFPDRFSARQFPNYSSELNVNALLLGDSALYLCASSLNVGDDTQYFGPGTRLTVL.